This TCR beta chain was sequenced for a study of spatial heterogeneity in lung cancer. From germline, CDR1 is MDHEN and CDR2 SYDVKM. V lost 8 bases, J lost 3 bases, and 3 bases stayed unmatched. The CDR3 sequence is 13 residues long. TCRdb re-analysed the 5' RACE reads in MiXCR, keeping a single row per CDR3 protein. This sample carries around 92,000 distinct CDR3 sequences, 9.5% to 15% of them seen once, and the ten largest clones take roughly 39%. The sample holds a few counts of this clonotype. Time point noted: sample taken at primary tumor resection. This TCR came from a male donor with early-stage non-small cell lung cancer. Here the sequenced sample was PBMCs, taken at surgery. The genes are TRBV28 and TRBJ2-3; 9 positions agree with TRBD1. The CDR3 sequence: CASWDRETDTQYF. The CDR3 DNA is TGTGCCAGCTGGGACAGGGAAACAGATACGCAGTATTTT.